The sequence of this TCR beta chain was determined in a study of human T cells and chemical hapten exposure listed by TCRdb under 2021. Regarding the research as a whole: For sensitization, 2% DPC in acetone was applied to an approximately 2 cm by approximately 2 cm area of upper inner arm skin. Weekly therapeutic DPC doses were additionally applied to the scalp of patients throughout the approximately 24-week study period. Patch testing was performed on the upper back with Finn chambers containing 0.01% DPC, and the patch tests were scored after 6 days according to International Contact Dermatitis Research Group standards. Most of the patients in the cohort were female, and the cohort covered alopecia areata with under or over 50% scalp involvement, alopecia totalis and alopecia universalis. The libraries were sequenced as a pool, and the TCR yield per sample differed mostly because of small variations in library volumes within the pool. The study tracked peripheral blood TCR repertoire changes in vivo during primary and secondary sensitization to the hapten diphenylcyclopropenone (DPC) in alopecia patients. Patient blood was sampled pre-sensitization (week 0) and at 2, 6 and about 24 weeks after DPC sensitization. About 30 alopecia patients provided blood for TCR sequencing at one to four time points (pre-sensitization, 2, 6 and 24 weeks). Broader findings and caveats from the paper: Significantly more large CDR3 similarity clusters were formed by expanded TCRs than by pre-sensitization or healthy control sets, consistent with antigen-driven responses. After repeated subsampling, the strength of the expansion versus patch-test correlation and the threshold at which it became significant changed. DPC sensitization did not change the number of TCRs with a frequency above 1 in 1000, and there was no evidence of changes in global repertoire structure. The number of PT1 expanded TCRs positively correlated with patch test score, significant at thresholds 8, 16 and 32 but not 4. Alopecia, a presumed autoimmune disease, was present in all patients, so the immune response of the patients might differ from that of healthy individuals.

V gives up 0 bases and J gives up 4 bases, and the segment between their germline ends measures 16 bases. CDR1 and CDR2 (SGHRS, YFSETQ) derive from the germline V gene. The CDR3 holds 16 amino acids from the cysteine to the phenylalanine. Of the read, only the CDR3 DNA is kept; its 48 bases are in frame from base 1. The time point label of this sample denotes: patch test 1, 2 weeks after DPC sensitization. Reading the label with the study, this specimen's treatment or condition is: therapeutic diphenylcyclopropenone sensitization with weekly scalp DPC. Blood at each patch-test visit was drawn before the patch test was applied. Patients were eligible if aged 18 to 70, diagnosed with alopecia and judged suitable for DPC therapy, and pregnant patients were excluded. Total RNA was extracted from unfractionated whole blood collected in Tempus Blood RNA tubes. The library was made by RACE. The reads were generated on a NextSeq 500. Library preparation attached unique molecular identifiers to individual cDNA molecules for quantitative, reproducible TCR counting. For every blood RNA sample, sequencing covered both the TCR alpha and TCR beta chains. The authors' analysis ran thus. The median number of TCRs per sample was 85,000 to 100,000, ranging from about 23,224 to 690,600. The Decombinator software suite was used to annotate V, J and CDR3 in the TCR reads. To make PS versus PT1 abundance plots, every sample was subsampled to the same number of TCRs (28,000). TCRs were defined as expanded if absent before sensitization and observed at least eight times at the 2-week time point. TCRdb applied fastp at Q25 and MiXCR to the public reads, then kept only in-frame beta chains. Under each unique CDR3 protein, matching rows form one entry showing the most common genes and DNA. Clone size and V and J calls follow TCRdb, not the original study. A total of approximately 90,000 distinct CDR3 sequences appear in this sample, 9.5% to 15% of them only once. The ten largest clones add up to roughly 2.1% of the sample.

Points on this clonotype: Its antigen target is currently unknown. No base qualities exist here, and no much larger clone lies one base off it.

The sample in question was whole blood, obtained in connection with sensitization to the hapten diphenylcyclopropenone (DPC). The V gene is TRBV5-1 and the J gene is TRBJ1-1; a weak D assignment points to TRBD1 (5 bases agree). The clonotype was recovered from a woman in her forties with alopecia areata. Some clones in this sample may be carry-over from other donors' samples. The CDR3 has the sequence CASSLAPQGPRTEAFF. The DNA sequence is as follows: TGCGCCAGCAGCTTGGCCCCCCAGGGACCACGCACTGAAGCTTTCTTT.